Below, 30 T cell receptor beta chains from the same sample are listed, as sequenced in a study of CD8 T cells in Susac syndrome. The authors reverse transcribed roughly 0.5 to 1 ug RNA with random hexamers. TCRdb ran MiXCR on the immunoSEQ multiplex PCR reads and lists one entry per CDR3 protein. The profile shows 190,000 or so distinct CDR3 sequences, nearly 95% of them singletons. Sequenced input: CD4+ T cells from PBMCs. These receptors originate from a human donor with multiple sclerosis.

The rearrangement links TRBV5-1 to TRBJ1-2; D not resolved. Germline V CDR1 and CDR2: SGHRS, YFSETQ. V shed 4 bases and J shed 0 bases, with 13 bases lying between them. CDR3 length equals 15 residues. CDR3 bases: TGCGCCAGCAGCGCCCGTCCGCTAGCTAACTATGGCTACACCTTC. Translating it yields CASSARPLANYGYTF.

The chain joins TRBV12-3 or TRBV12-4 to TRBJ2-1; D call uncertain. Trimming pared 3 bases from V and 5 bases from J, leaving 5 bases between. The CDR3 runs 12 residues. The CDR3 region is CASSFGDNEQFF. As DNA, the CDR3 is TGTGCCAGCAGTTTTGGGGACAATGAGCAGTTCTTC.

The CDR3, as DNA: TGTGCCAGTAGTATAGGGACGGAGGGCGAGCAGTTCTTC. Translation: CASSIGTEGEQFF. The gene calls are TRBV19 and TRBJ2-1, with a possible D match to TRBD2 (6 bases). Germline assignment: CDR1 LNHDA and CDR2 SQIVND (reference sequence). This CDR3 comprises 13 residues. Between the trimmed V and J ends, which lost 1 base and 10 bases, there was a span of 11 bases. Based on the CDR3 plus reference TRBV19 and TRBJ2-1, the full variable domain is DGGITQSPKYLFRKEGQNVTLSCEQNLNHDAMYWYRQDPGQGLRLIYYSQIVNDFQKGDIAEGYSVSREKKESFPLTVTSAQKNPTAFYLCASSIGTEGEQFFGPGTRLTVL.

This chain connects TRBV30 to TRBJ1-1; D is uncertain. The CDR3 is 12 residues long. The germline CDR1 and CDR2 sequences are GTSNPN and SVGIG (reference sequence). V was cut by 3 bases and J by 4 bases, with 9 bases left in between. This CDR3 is CAWSAGGTEAFF. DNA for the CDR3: TGTGCCTGGAGCGCAGGAGGCACTGAAGCTTTCTTT. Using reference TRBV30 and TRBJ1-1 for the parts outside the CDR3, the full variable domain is SQTIHQWPATLVQPVGSPLSLECTVEGTSNPNLYWYRQAAGRGLQLLFYSVGIGQISSEVPQNLSASRPQDRQFILSSKKLLLSDSGFYLCAWSAGGTEAFFGQGTRLTVV.

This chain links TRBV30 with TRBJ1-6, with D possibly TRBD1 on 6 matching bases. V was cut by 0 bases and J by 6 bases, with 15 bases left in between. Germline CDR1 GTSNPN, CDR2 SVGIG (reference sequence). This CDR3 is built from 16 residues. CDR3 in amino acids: CAWSVRYRVGNSPLHF. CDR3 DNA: TGTGCCTGGAGTGTACGCTACAGGGTGGGTAATTCACCCCTCCACTTT.

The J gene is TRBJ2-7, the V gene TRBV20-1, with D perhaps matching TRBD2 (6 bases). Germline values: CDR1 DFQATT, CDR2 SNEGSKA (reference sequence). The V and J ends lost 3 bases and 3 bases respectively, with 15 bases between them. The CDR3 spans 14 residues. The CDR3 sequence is CSARGPGLSYEQYF. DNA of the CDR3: TGCAGTGCTAGGGGGCCGGGACTGAGCTACGAGCAGTACTTC.

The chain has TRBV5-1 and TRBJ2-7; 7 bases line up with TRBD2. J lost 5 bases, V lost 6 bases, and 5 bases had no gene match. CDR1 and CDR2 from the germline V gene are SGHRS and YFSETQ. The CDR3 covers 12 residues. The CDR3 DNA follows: TGCGCCAGCACGGGGGGACGCCACGAGCAGTACTTC. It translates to CASTGGRHEQYF.

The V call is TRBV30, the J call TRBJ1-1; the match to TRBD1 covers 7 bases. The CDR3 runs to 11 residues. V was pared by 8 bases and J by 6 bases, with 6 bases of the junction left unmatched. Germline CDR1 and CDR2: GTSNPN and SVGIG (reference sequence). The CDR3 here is CALKQGAEAFF. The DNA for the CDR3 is TGTGCCCTAAAGCAGGGGGCTGAAGCTTTCTTT. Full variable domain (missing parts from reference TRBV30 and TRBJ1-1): SQTIHQWPATLVQPVGSPLSLECTVEGTSNPNLYWYRQAAGRGLQLLFYSVGIGQISSEVPQNLSASRPQDRQFILSSKKLLLSDSGFYLCALKQGAEAFFGQGTRLTVV.

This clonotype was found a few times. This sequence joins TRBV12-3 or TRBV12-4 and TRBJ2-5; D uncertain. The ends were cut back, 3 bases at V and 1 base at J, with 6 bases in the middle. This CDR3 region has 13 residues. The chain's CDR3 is CASSFGPQETQYF. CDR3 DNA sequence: TGTGCCAGCAGTTTCGGACCCCAAGAGACCCAGTACTTC.

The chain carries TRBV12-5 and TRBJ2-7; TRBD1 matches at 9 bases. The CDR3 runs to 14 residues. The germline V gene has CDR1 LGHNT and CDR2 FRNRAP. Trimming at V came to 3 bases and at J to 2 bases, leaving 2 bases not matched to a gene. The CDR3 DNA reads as TGTGCTAGTGGTTTTGGACAGGGGACCTACGAGCAGTACTTC. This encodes CASGFGQGTYEQYF.

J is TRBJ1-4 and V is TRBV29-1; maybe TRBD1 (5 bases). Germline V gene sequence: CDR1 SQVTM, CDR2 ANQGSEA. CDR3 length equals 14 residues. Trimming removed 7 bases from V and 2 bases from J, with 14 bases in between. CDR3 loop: CSAHGGRTNEKLFF. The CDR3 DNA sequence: TGCAGCGCTCATGGGGGAAGGACTAATGAAAAACTGTTTTTT.

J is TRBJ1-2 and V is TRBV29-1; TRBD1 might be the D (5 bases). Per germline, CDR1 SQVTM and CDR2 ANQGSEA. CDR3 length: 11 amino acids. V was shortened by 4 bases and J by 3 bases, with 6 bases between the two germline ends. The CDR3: CSVVGHYGYTF. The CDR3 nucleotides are TGCAGCGTTGTGGGGCACTATGGCTACACCTTC.

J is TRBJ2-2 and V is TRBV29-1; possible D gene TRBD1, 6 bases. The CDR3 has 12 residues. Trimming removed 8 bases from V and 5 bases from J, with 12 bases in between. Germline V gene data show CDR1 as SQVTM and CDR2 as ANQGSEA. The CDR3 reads CSSQGGTGELFF. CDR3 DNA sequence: TGCAGCTCACAAGGGGGTACCGGGGAGCTGTTTTTT.

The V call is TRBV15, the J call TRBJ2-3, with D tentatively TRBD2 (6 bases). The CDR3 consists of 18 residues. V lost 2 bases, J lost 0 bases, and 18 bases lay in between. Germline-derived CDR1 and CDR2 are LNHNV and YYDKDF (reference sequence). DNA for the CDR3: TGTGCCACCAGCAGATCATTACCGGGACTCGCTAGCACAGATACGCAGTATTTT. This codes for CATSRSLPGLASTDTQYF.

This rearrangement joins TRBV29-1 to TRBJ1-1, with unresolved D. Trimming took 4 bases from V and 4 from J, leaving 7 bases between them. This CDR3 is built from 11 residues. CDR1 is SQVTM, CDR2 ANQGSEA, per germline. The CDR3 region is CSVVLGTEAFF. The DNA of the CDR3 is TGCAGCGTTGTGCTGGGCACTGAAGCTTTCTTT. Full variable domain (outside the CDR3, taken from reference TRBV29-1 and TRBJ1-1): SAVISQKPSRDICQRGTSLTIQCQVDSQVTMMFWYRQQPGQSLTLIATANQGSEATYESGFVIDKFPISRPNLTFSTLTVSNMSPEDSSIYLCSVVLGTEAFFGQGTRLTVV.

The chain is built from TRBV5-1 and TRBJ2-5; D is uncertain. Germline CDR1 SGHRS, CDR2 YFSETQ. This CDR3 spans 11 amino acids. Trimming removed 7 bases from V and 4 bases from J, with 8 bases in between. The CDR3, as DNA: TGCGCCAGCCAGGTGCGAGAGACCCAGTACTTC. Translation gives CASQVRETQYF.

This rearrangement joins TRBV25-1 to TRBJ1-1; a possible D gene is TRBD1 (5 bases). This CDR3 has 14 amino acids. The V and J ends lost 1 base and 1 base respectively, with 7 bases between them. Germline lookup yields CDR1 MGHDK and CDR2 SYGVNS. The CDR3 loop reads CASSEFGGNTEAFF. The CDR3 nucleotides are TGTGCCAGCAGTGAATTTGGGGGGAACACTGAAGCTTTCTTT.

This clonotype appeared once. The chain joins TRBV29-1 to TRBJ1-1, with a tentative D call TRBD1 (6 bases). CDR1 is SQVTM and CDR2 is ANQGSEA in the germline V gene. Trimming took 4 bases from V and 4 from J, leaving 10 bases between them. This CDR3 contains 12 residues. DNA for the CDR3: TGCAGCGTTGCGGGGGCCGTCACTGAAGCTTTCTTT. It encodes CSVAGAVTEAFF.

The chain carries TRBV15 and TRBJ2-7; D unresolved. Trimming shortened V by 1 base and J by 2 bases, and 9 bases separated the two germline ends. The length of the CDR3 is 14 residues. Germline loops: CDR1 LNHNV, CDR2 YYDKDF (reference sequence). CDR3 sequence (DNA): TGTGCCACCAGCAGAGGAGGTTTCGCCTACGAGCAGTACTTC. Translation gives CATSRGGFAYEQYF.

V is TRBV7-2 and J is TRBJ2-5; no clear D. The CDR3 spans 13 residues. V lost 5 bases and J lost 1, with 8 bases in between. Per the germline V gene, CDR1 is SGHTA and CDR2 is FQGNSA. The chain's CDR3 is CASSEYVQETQYF. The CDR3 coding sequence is TGTGCCAGCAGCGAGTACGTCCAAGAGACCCAGTACTTC.

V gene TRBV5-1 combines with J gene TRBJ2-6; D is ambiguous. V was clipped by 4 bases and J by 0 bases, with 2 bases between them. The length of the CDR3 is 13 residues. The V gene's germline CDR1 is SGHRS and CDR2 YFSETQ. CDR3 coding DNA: TGCGCCAGCAGCATCTCTGGGGCCAACGTCCTGACTTTC. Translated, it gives CASSISGANVLTF.

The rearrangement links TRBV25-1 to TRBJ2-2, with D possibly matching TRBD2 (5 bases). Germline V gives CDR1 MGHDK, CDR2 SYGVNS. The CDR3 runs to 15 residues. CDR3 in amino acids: CASSPREANTGELFF. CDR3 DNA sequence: TGTGCATCGAGCCCTCGGGAAGCGAACACCGGGGAGCTGTTTTTT.

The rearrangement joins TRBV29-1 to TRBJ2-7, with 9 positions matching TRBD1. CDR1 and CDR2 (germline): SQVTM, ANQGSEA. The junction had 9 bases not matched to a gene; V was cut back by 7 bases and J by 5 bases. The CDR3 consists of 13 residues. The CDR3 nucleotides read TGCAGCGCTAAGGGACAGGGTGGAGACGAGCAGTACTTC. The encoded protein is CSAKGQGGDEQYF.

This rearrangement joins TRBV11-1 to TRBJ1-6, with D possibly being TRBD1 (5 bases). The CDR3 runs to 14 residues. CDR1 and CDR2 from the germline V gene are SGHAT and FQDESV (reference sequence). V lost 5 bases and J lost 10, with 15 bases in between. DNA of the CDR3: TGTGCCAGCAGCCCCGCCAGGGTAGAGTCACCCCTCCACTTT. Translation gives CASSPARVESPLHF.

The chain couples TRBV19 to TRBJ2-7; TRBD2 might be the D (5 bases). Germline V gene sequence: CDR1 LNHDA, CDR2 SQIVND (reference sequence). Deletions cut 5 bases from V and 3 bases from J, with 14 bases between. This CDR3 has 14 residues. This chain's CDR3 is CASSPGSLHYEQYF. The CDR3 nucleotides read TGTGCCAGTAGTCCGGGGAGCCTGCACTACGAGCAGTACTTC.

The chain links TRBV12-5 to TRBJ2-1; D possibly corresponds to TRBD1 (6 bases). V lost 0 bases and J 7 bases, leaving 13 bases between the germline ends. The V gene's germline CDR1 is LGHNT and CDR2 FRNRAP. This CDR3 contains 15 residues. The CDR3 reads CASGLVPMRGNEQFF. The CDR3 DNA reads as TGTGCTAGTGGTTTGGTACCGATGAGGGGGAATGAGCAGTTCTTC.

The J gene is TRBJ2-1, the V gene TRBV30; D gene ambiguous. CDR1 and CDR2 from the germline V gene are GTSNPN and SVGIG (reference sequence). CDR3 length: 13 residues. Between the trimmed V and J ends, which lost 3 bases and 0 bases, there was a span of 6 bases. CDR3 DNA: TGTGCCTGGAGGGGTAACTCCTACAATGAGCAGTTCTTC. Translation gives CAWRGNSYNEQFF.

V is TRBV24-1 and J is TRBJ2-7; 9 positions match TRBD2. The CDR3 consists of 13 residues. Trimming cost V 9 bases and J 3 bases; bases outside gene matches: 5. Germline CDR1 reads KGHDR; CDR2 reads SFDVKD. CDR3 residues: CATGGRDHYEQYF. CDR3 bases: TGTGCCACCGGCGGGAGGGACCACTACGAGCAGTACTTC.

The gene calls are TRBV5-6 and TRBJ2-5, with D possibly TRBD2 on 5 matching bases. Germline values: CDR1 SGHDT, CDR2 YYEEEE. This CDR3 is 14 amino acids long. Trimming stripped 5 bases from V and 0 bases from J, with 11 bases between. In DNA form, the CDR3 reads TGTGCCAGCAGTCGTACGGACTACCAAGAGACCCAGTACTTC. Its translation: CASSRTDYQETQYF.

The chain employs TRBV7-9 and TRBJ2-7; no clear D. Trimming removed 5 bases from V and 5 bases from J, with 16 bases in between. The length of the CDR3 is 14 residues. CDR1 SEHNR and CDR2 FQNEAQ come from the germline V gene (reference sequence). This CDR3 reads CASSRYGVNNEQYF. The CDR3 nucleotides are TGTGCCAGCAGCCGATATGGGGTTAACAACGAGCAGTACTTC.